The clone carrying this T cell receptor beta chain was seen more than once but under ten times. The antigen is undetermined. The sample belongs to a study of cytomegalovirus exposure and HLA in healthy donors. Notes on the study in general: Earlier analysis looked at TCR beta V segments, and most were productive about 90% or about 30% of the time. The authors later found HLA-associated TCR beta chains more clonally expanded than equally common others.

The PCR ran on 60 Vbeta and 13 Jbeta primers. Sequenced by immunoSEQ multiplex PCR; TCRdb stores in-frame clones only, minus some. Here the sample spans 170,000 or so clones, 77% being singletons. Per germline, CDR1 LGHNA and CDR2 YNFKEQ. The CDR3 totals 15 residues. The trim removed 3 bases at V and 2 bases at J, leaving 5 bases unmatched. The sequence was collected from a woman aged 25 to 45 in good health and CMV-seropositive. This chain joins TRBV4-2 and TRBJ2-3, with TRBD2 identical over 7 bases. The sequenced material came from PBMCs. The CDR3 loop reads CASSHPRGVTDTQYF. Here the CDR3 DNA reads TGTGCCAGCAGCCATCCTCGGGGGGTCACAGATACGCAGTATTTT.